The 20 T cell receptor beta chains presented below share a single source sample, sequenced in a study of shared clonotypes between healthy human individuals. The data were produced by immunoSEQ multiplex PCR, yet TCRdb's version contains in-frame clones alone and is incomplete. The table has 800,000 to 1,200,000 clones, about four fifths seen once. Source material: memory CD4+ T cells from PBMCs. Described subset: CD45RA-negative fraction. All receptors come from a man younger than 35 in good health. Some clones in this sample may be carry-over from other donors' samples.

The chain carries TRBV28 and TRBJ1-1; 9 bases map to TRBD1. The germline CDR1 and CDR2 sequences are MDHEN and SYDVKM. There are 14 residues in the CDR3. The trim removed 8 bases at V and 4 bases at J, leaving 8 bases unmatched. The CDR3 DNA reads as TGTGCCAGCGGCTTACAGGGGGCGCCCACTGAAGCTTTCTTT. As protein: CASGLQGAPTEAFF. The full variable domain, rest sourced from reference TRBV28 and TRBJ1-1, is DVKVTQSSRYLVKRTGEKVFLECVQDMDHENMFWYRQDPGLGLRLIYFSYDVKMKEKGDIPEGYSVSREKKERFSLILESASTNQTSMYLCASGLQGAPTEAFFGQGTRLTVV.

The V call is TRBV2, the J call TRBJ2-4; D is perhaps TRBD1 (6 bases). The CDR3 runs 15 residues. CDR1 and CDR2 from the germline V gene are SNHLY and FYNNEI. The V end lost 3 bases, the J end lost 2 bases, and 11 bases lay between the germline ends. The CDR3 region is CASSEKDSPKNIQYF. For the CDR3, the DNA is TGTGCCAGCAGTGAGAAGGACAGCCCCAAAAACATTCAGTACTTC.

In its sample, this clone was seen once. The same CDR3 also results from other DNA sequences found in this sample. The gene calls are TRBV7-9 and TRBJ1-5; 7 bases align to TRBD1. This CDR3 has 15 amino acids. J gave up 2 bases and V 0 bases, and 1 base lay outside the gene matches. The V gene's germline CDR1 is SEHNR and CDR2 FQNEAQ (reference sequence). DNA of the CDR3: TGTGCCAGCAGCTTAGCCGGGACAGGCAATCAGCCCCAGCATTTT. Translated: CASSLAGTGNQPQHF.

The chain is built from TRBV6-5 and TRBJ1-4; 7 nucleotides line up with TRBD1. CDR3 length equals 12 residues. The germline V gene encodes CDR1 MNHEY and CDR2 SVGAGI. V shed 7 bases, J shed 8 bases, and the junction held 4 bases outside the gene matches. This chain's CDR3 is CASTGQFEKLFF. In nucleotides, the CDR3 is TGTGCCAGCACGGGACAGTTCGAAAAACTGTTTTTT.

The rearrangement uses TRBV5-4 and TRBJ2-3, with 11 bases lining up with TRBD2. Germline lookup yields CDR1 SGHNT and CDR2 YYREEE (reference sequence). The CDR3 is 15 residues long. The J segment lost 0 bases and the V segment lost 4 bases, leaving 1 base of the junction unmatched. DNA for the CDR3: TGTGCCAGCAGCGGGACTAGCGGTAGCACAGATACGCAGTATTTT. Translation gives CASSGTSGSTDTQYF.

The chain recombines TRBV6-6 with TRBJ1-5; D unresolved. CDR3 length equals 15 residues. V was cut by 0 bases and J by 2 bases, with 8 bases left in between. CDR1 MNHNY and CDR2 SVGAGI come from the germline V gene (reference sequence). As DNA, the CDR3 is TGTGCCAGCAGTTACTCTCTTCCAGGCAATCAGCCCCAGCATTTT. It yields the protein CASSYSLPGNQPQHF.

The V gene is TRBV5-8, the J gene TRBJ2-7; TRBD1 matches 7 bases. V shed 4 bases, J shed 5 bases, and the junction held 3 bases outside the gene matches. This CDR3 spans 12 amino acids. Germline CDR1 reads SGHTS; CDR2 reads YDEGEE. CDR3 DNA sequence: TGTGCCAGCAGCCGGACAGGCCACGAGCAGTACTTC. It codes for CASSRTGHEQYF.

As regards this clone: This sequence may be a read error, since a much larger clone differs from it by one base. This CDR3 is also generated by other DNA sequences in the sample. The rearrangement links TRBV7-9 to TRBJ1-2; TRBD1 aligns across 10 bases. The CDR3 loop spans 15 amino acids. The germline gives CDR1 SEHNR, CDR2 FQNEAQ (reference sequence). The CDR3 DNA is TGCGCCAGCAGTTTAAATACGGGACAGGGGTATGGCTACACCTTC. It encodes CASSLNTGQGYGYTF.

This chain joins TRBV14 and TRBJ2-7; 7 bases fit TRBD2. CDR3 size: 15 residues. Germline V gives CDR1 SGHDN, CDR2 FVKESK. V was clipped by 3 bases and J by 3 bases; unmatched bases: 8. The CDR3 reads CASSQHYGGSYEQYF. The CDR3 DNA follows: TGTGCCAGCAGCCAGCACTACGGCGGGAGCTACGAGCAGTACTTC.

This chain links TRBV28 with TRBJ1-1; the D gene is possibly TRBD1 (5 bases). Germline V gene data show CDR1 as MDHEN and CDR2 as SYDVKM. The CDR3 is 11 amino acids. The V gene lost 10 bases and the J gene lost 8 bases, with 14 bases spanning the gap. CDR3 sequence: CATTSWGEAFF. The CDR3 DNA reads TGTGCCACGACCTCCTGGGGCGAAGCTTTCTTT.

The chain links TRBV11-2 to TRBJ1-1; D perhaps matches TRBD1 (6 bases). The CDR3 is 15 residues long. Per germline, CDR1 SGHAT and CDR2 FQNNGV. Deletions cut 5 bases from V and 4 bases from J, with 17 bases between. The CDR3 spells CASSLRWGRGTEAFF. Written as DNA, the CDR3 is TGTGCCAGCAGCCTCAGATGGGGCAGGGGCACTGAAGCTTTCTTT. Full variable domain (outside the CDR3, taken from reference TRBV11-2 and TRBJ1-1): EAGVAQSPRYKIIEKRQSVAFWCNPISGHATLYWYQQILGQGPKLLIQFQNNGVVDDSQLPKDRFSAERLKGVDSTLKIQPAKLEDSAVYLCASSLRWGRGTEAFFGQGTRLTVV.

This clone was seen a single time. The J gene is TRBJ2-1, the V gene TRBV5-4; tentative D call: TRBD1 (6 bases). The germline V gene has CDR1 SGHNT and CDR2 YYREEE (reference sequence). This CDR3 region has 15 residues. Trimming pared 0 bases from V and 6 bases from J, leaving 13 bases between. Here the CDR3 DNA reads TGTGCCAGCAGCTTGGGCAGGGGCCTTGGCAATGAGCAGTTCTTC. Its protein is CASSLGRGLGNEQFF. Drawing the rest from reference TRBV5-4 and TRBJ2-1, the complete variable domain is ETGVTQSPTHLIKTRGQQVTLRCSSQSGHNTVSWYQQALGQGPQFIFQYYREEENGRGNFPPRFSGLQFPNYSSELNVNALELDDSALYLCASSLGRGLGNEQFFGPGTRLTVL.

The V and J genes are TRBV28 and TRBJ2-5, with D unclear. CDR3 length: 13 residues. CDR1 is MDHEN, CDR2 SYDVKM, per germline. V gave up 4 bases and J gave up 5 bases, with 11 bases separating them. The CDR3 sequence: CASSSPRWETQYF. In DNA form, the CDR3 reads TGTGCCAGCAGTTCGCCCCGGTGGGAGACCCAGTACTTC.

The rearrangement joins TRBV9 to TRBJ2-5; D assignment may be TRBD1 or TRBD2 (5 bases each). Germline CDR1 and CDR2: SGDLS and YYNGEE. Trimming pared 0 bases from V and 1 base from J, leaving 10 bases between. The CDR3 extends over 15 amino acids. In DNA, the CDR3 is TGTGCCAGCAGCGTAGTCCCAGGGAGCCAAGAGACCCAGTACTTC. It yields the protein CASSVVPGSQETQYF.

CDR3 residues: CASRNPYTEAFF. CDR3 DNA sequence: TGTGCCAGCAGAAACCCCTACACTGAAGCTTTCTTT. This chain joins TRBV6-5 and TRBJ1-1; the D is unclear. The germline V and J ends were trimmed by 6 bases and 3 bases, with 8 bases remaining between them. The CDR3 consists of 12 residues. The germline V gene encodes CDR1 MNHEY and CDR2 SVGAGI.

The gene calls are TRBV7-2 and TRBJ2-3; 8 nucleotides line up with TRBD2. CDR1 is SGHTA and CDR2 is FQGNSA in the germline V gene. J was trimmed by 0 bases and V by 5 bases; bases with no gene match: 13. This CDR3 spans 18 amino acids. The DNA for the CDR3 is TGTGCCAGCAGCCCCCGCCGATCCATAGCGGGGAGCACAGATACGCAGTATTTT. Its translation is CASSPRRSIAGSTDTQYF.

V and J are TRBV7-2 and TRBJ1-2, with TRBD1 identical over 7 bases. Germline V CDR1 and CDR2: SGHTA, FQGNSA. The CDR3 loop spans 16 amino acids. V lost 0 bases to trimming and J lost 3 bases; unmatched junction nucleotides: 7. The CDR3 region has the DNA TGTGCCAGCAGCTTAGCCAGGGGCAGGGGGTACTATGGCTACACCTTC. Amino acids: CASSLARGRGYYGYTF.

Written as DNA, the CDR3 is TGCAGTCCCGGTGGGATCAATGAGCAGTTCTTC. Residues: CSPGGINEQFF. The chain has TRBV20-1 and TRBJ2-1; D remains unclear. Trimming pared 8 bases from V and 6 bases from J, leaving 11 bases between. Germline CDR1 is DFQATT and CDR2 is SNEGSKA (reference sequence). The CDR3 spans 11 residues.

The chain recombines TRBV4-1 with TRBJ1-1, with D tentatively TRBD1 (5 bases). V lost 3 bases, J lost 1 base, and 12 bases lay in between. The CDR3 loop spans 15 amino acids. Germline V gene sequence: CDR1 MGHRA, CDR2 YSYEKL. The CDR3 here is CASSQGPGGNTEAFF. In DNA, the CDR3 is TGCGCCAGCAGCCAGGGACCGGGAGGGAACACTGAAGCTTTCTTT.

This clone is a singleton in its sample. CDR3 in amino acids: CASSLDAGRNTIYF. As DNA, the CDR3 is TGCGCCAGCAGCTTGGATGCAGGCCGAAACACCATATATTTT. The V call is TRBV5-1, the J call TRBJ1-3, with D uncertain. The CDR3 runs 14 residues. The germline V gene encodes CDR1 SGHRS and CDR2 YFSETQ. Between the trimmed V and J ends, which lost 0 bases and 5 bases, there was a span of 9 bases. Combining the CDR3 with reference TRBV5-1 and TRBJ1-3 gives the whole variable domain KAGVTQTPRYLIKTRGQQVTLSCSPISGHRSVSWYQQTPGQGLQFLFEYFSETQRNKGNFPGRFSGRQFSNSRSEMNVSTLELGDSALYLCASSLDAGRNTIYFGEGSWLTVV.